This TCR beta chain appears in the sequencing data of a study of blood T cell repertoires in COVID-19. This CDR3 has 17 amino acids. Trimming pared 0 bases from V and 2 bases from J, leaving 16 bases between. The germline V gene encodes CDR1 MGHRA and CDR2 YSYEKL. In assigning cohorts, the study relied on participant-reported clinical history. The protocol was immunoSEQ multiplex PCR, while the TCRdb copy is restricted to in-frame clones and leaves out a portion. The sample lists around 140,000 clones, more than 75% seen once, with approximately 10% in the top ten. The sequenced sample consisted of PBMCs or T cells enriched from blood (not recorded which). The clonotype was recovered from a man aged 60-69 years who had recovered from COVID-19. This chain links TRBV4-1 with TRBJ2-5; perhaps TRBD2 as D (6 bases). CDR3 loop: CASSQDAPGTPQETQYF. CDR3 nucleotides: TGCGCCAGCAGCCAAGATGCACCCGGGACTCCACAAGAGACCCAGTACTTC.